These T cell receptor beta chains were read from a single sample in a study of OX40 agonist ivuxolimab in advanced cancers. The protocol was immunoSEQ multiplex PCR, while the TCRdb copy is restricted to in-frame clones and leaves out a portion. Of 45,000 to 55,000 clones in the sample, about 76% were seen once. Sequenced here: CD4+ or CD8+ T cells sorted from blood, sampled in a trial of the OX40 agonist ivuxolimab. All receptors derive from an adult with an advanced solid tumor such as melanoma, head and neck, liver or kidney cancer. CDR3s include the opening cysteine and the closing phenylalanine or tryptophan. D genes are given only for firm matches. Size is omitted from some rows. Given values are once, few, many or a class for expanded clones.

d_gene	v_gene	j_gene	abundance	CDR3aa	CDR3nt
NA	TRBV5-6	TRBJ2-1	NA	CASSSSSGRGHYNEQFF	TGTGCCAGCAGCTCATCCTCCGGGCGGGGGCATTACAATGAGCAGTTCTTC
NA	TRBV27	TRBJ2-1	NA	CASSPLAPYNEQFF	TGTGCCAGCAGTCCACTAGCCCCCTACAATGAGCAGTTCTTC
TRBD1	TRBV28	TRBJ1-2	once	CASSFLPGQGNYGYTF	TGTGCCAGCAGTTTTCTCCCGGGACAGGGGAACTATGGCTACACCTTC
NA	TRBV29-1	TRBJ1-2	NA	CSVGGEPDRPNYGYTF	TGCAGCGTTGGGGGTGAACCCGACCGTCCTAACTATGGCTACACCTTC
NA	TRBV9	TRBJ2-7	NA	CASSVVVDGHEQYF	TGTGCCAGCAGCGTAGTCGTAGACGGCCACGAGCAGTACTTC
NA	TRBV6-4	TRBJ2-3	NA	CASSPGLGTDTQYF	TGTGCCAGCAGTCCGGGACTGGGCACAGATACGCAGTATTTT
TRBD1	TRBV27	TRBJ1-1	NA	CASSLYPAGGYTEAFF	TGTGCCAGCAGTTTATACCCCGCAGGGGGCTACACTGAAGCTTTCTTT
TRBD1	TRBV19	TRBJ1-2	NA	CASSIRTRDSQNPNYGYTF	TGTGCCAGTAGTATCCGGACCCGGGACAGTCAAAATCCTAACTATGGCTACACCTTC
NA	TRBV6-5	TRBJ2-5	NA	CASSYGGQETQYF	TGTGCCAGCAGTTACGGAGGGCAAGAGACCCAGTACTTC
NA	TRBV4-3	TRBJ2-3	once	CASSQADTRTDTQYF	TGCGCCAGCAGCCAAGCGGACACGCGCACAGATACGCAGTATTTT
TRBD1	TRBV5-6	TRBJ1-1	NA	CASSLGTVIEAFF	TGTGCCAGCAGCCTCGGGACAGTCATAGAAGCTTTCTTT
TRBD1	TRBV28	TRBJ2-7	NA	CASSFTGEGYEQYF	TGTGCCAGCAGTTTTACAGGGGAAGGTTACGAGCAGTACTTC
TRBD2	TRBV23-1	TRBJ2-3	NA	CASSQPNLAGGDTQYF	TGCGCCAGCAGTCAACCGAACCTAGCGGGAGGGGATACGCAGTATTTT
NA	TRBV29-1	TRBJ2-7	NA	CSVAVGIYEQYF	TGCAGCGTTGCTGTGGGGATCTACGAGCAGTACTTC
TRBD1	TRBV27	TRBJ1-4	once	CATPTGARREKLFF	TGTGCCACCCCGACAGGGGCTCGGAGGGAAAAACTGTTTTTT
NA	TRBV4-1	TRBJ2-1	NA	CASSQVDGMVSDEQFF	TGCGCCAGCAGCCAAGTGGACGGGATGGTCTCGGATGAGCAGTTCTTC
NA	TRBV5-1	TRBJ2-7	few	CASSPPSSYEQYF	TGCGCCAGCAGCCCGCCCAGCTCCTACGAGCAGTACTTC
NA	TRBV5-1	TRBJ1-2	few	CASSLASQGYGYTF	TGCGCCAGCAGCTTGGCCAGTCAGGGCTATGGCTACACCTTC
TRBD2	TRBV4-2	TRBJ2-3	NA	CASSRLTSGSGDTQYF	TGTGCCAGCAGCCGATTGACTAGCGGGAGTGGTGATACGCAGTATTTT
NA	TRBV18	TRBJ1-2	NA	CASSHADPNPYGYTF	TGTGCCAGCTCACACGCCGACCCGAACCCCTATGGCTACACCTTC
NA	TRBV6-4	TRBJ1-2	NA	CASSDPPGGYTF	TGTGCCAGCAGTGACCCTCCGGGTGGCTACACCTTC
NA	TRBV11-2	TRBJ2-7	NA	CASSFLGSSYEQYF	TGTGCCAGCAGCTTCCTGGGAAGCTCCTACGAGCAGTACTTC
NA	TRBV7-8	TRBJ1-2	NA	CASSLIQGDIFTF	TGTGCCAGCAGCTTAATACAGGGTGACATTTTCACCTTC
NA	TRBV7-6	TRBJ1-1	NA	CASSPSPGTPNTEAFF	TGTGCCAGCAGCCCAAGCCCCGGGACACCGAACACTGAGGCTTTCTTT
NA	TRBV28	TRBJ2-2	NA	CASRLSPFGVLFF	TGTGCCAGCAGGTTATCCCCCTTTGGGGTGCTGTTTTTT
TRBD1	TRBV9	TRBJ1-1	few	CASSVGTGGSTEAFF	TGTGCCAGCAGCGTAGGTACAGGGGGGAGCACTGAAGCTTTCTTT
TRBD1	TRBV27	TRBJ2-1	NA	CASSSGTGGYEQFF	TGTGCCAGCAGTTCCGGGACAGGAGGTTATGAGCAGTTCTTC
TRBD2	TRBV6-5	TRBJ2-7	NA	CASTQVSGSYEQYF	TGTGCCAGCACCCAGGTTAGCGGGAGCTACGAGCAGTACTTC
NA	TRBV5-3	TRBJ2-3	NA	CARSFSQGGDTQYF	TGTGCCAGAAGCTTCAGCCAGGGGGGAGATACGCAGTATTTT
NA	TRBV30	TRBJ2-7	NA	CAWSNRIGYEQYF	TGTGCCTGGAGCAACAGGATAGGCTACGAGCAGTACTTC
TRBD2	TRBV2	TRBJ2-7	medium-sized	CASSDLAGYSEQYF	TGTGCCAGCAGTGACCTAGCGGGGTATTCGGAGCAGTACTTC
NA	TRBV7-9	TRBJ1-2	NA	CASSGRTESTTF	TGTGCCAGCAGCGGAAGGACAGAATCCACCACCTTC
NA	TRBV5-1	TRBJ2-2	few	CASSLEVNTGELFF	TGCGCCAGCAGCTTGGAGGTGAACACCGGGGAGCTGTTTTTT
TRBD1	TRBV10-2	TRBJ1-2	NA	CASSEWDRGGYTF	TGCGCCAGCAGTGAGTGGGACAGGGGAGGCTACACCTTC
NA	TRBV11-2	TRBJ2-1	NA	CASSLDSGMDDEQFF	TGTGCCAGCAGCTTAGACTCAGGGATGGACGATGAGCAGTTCTTC
NA	TRBV28	TRBJ1-5	NA	CASSWGLGSNQPQHF	TGTGCCAGCAGTTGGGGTCTGGGGAGCAATCAGCCCCAGCATTTT
TRBD2	TRBV5-6	TRBJ2-2	NA	CASSLEPGLAGGELFF	TGTGCCAGCAGCCTGGAACCGGGACTAGCGGGCGGGGAGCTGTTTTTT
TRBD1	TRBV29-1	TRBJ2-7	NA	CSVEDPVRGSPSEQYF	TGCAGCGTTGAAGATCCGGTCAGGGGGTCCCCTAGCGAGCAGTACTTC
NA	TRBV4-1	TRBJ2-1	NA	CASSQQGGANEQFF	TGCGCCAGCAGCCAACAAGGGGGGGCCAATGAGCAGTTCTTC
NA	TRBV4-1	TRBJ1-1	NA	CASSQDLTGATEAFF	TGCGCCAGCAGCCAAGACCTGACAGGCGCCACTGAAGCTTTCTTT
NA	TRBV9	TRBJ2-1	NA	CASSVAGGAQNEQFF	TGTGCCAGCAGCGTAGCTGGGGGTGCGCAGAATGAGCAGTTCTTC
NA	TRBV29-1	TRBJ2-5	once	CSVETAGVGETQYF	TGCAGCGTTGAAACCGCAGGGGTGGGAGAGACCCAGTACTTC
NA	TRBV21-1	TRBJ1-1	NA	CASSKVGPRGNTEAFF	TGTGCCAGCAGCAAAGTGGGCCCCAGGGGAAACACTGAAGCTTTCTTT